This T cell receptor (beta chain) was sequenced for a study of T cell responses to AZD1222 COVID-19 vaccine. A remark on this clone: Its specificity is unknown.

TCRdb's table, derived via immunoSEQ multiplex PCR, lists solely in-frame clones and lacks some. Here the sample spans about 150,000 clones, 91% being singletons. General study points: Donors, mostly white British, included more females; clonal diversity was possibly underestimated. Researchers took repertoire samples only after the peak T cell response had come.

The germline V gene encodes CDR1 MNHNS and CDR2 SASEGT. V lost 3 bases and J 2 bases, leaving 13 bases between the germline ends. CDR3 length: 16 residues. The sample in question was peripheral blood, obtained 28 days after the second AZD1222 dose. The receptor comes from an adult who received the AZD1222 COVID-19 vaccine. The V call is TRBV6-1, the J call TRBJ1-4; D might be TRBD1 (5 bases). The CDR3 sequence is CASSDTPGRTNEKLFF. The CDR3 nucleotides read TGTGCCAGCAGTGACACACCGGGACGGACTAATGAAAAACTGTTTTTT.